What follows describes a single T cell receptor (beta chain). Its antigen is unknown. The sample's treatment: oral pan-JAK inhibitor, 5-10 mg twice daily. TCR sequencing used cDNA made by reverse transcription of extracted RNA. Only in-frame clones appear in the TCRdb table, and some are missing; sequencing was by immunoSEQ multiplex PCR. The sample includes about 190,000 clones, 50% to 60% of them seen just once. This sample is drawn from a study of CD8+ T cells in alopecia areata. Study-wide results and limits: Among patients, TCR sharing was less clear than in mice, a difference possibly due in part to HLA diversity in the patient population. A large proportion of expanded lesional clones were detected persisting in scalp and blood during tofacitinib. Normal scalp showed lower clonality than lesional scalp, especially alopecia totalis/universalis.

The V and J ends lost 2 bases and 9 bases respectively, with 10 bases between them. From germline, CDR1 is GTSNPN and CDR2 SVGIG (reference sequence). The length of the CDR3 is 12 residues. The sequence was collected from a human donor with alopecia areata. This chain connects TRBV30 to TRBJ2-2; D unclear. The material sequenced was CD4+ T cells sorted from blood, taken at week 4, from a patient treated with tofacitinib. The CDR3 DNA reads as TGTGCCTGGAGTTCCTCTTACAGGGAGCTGTTTTTT. It encodes CAWSSSYRELFF.